The 14 T cell receptor beta chains below all came from one sample that was sequenced in a study of CD8 T cells in ankylosing spondylitis. Study-level results: Seemingly distinctive of ankylosing spondylitis blood was a TCR beta motif formed by eight highly homologous variants.

No antigen has been identified for these receptors. One entry per CDR3 protein, called by TCRdb with MiXCR from the 5' RACE reads. In the table there are more than 650,000 distinct CDR3 sequences, roughly 10% of which are singletons. Source material: blood, either unsorted or a sorted T cell fraction (not recorded which). The receptors derive from a male donor with ankylosing spondylitis.

The chain combines TRBV28 with TRBJ2-7; 9 bases are a match to TRBD2. CDR1 and CDR2 from the germline V gene are MDHEN and SYDVKM. The CDR3 is made up of 15 amino acids. Losses at the gene ends were 5 bases for V and 7 bases for J; bases not matched to a gene: 12. CDR3 in amino acids: CASSPRVAGVGEQYF. CDR3 coding DNA: TGTGCCAGCAGTCCCCGGGTAGCGGGAGTGGGAGAGCAGTACTTC.

The chain's CDR3 is CASSVQITEAFF. The DNA of the CDR3 is TGTGCCAGCAGCGTTCAGATCACTGAAGCTTTCTTT. The V gene is TRBV6-2 or TRBV6-3, the J gene TRBJ1-1; D is unclear. V was trimmed by 6 bases and J by 4 bases, leaving 9 bases between them. Germline-derived CDR1 and CDR2 are MNHEY and SVGEGT. The CDR3 is 12 residues long.

This clonotype appeared a few times. This chain joins TRBV7-8 and TRBJ2-1; 12 nucleotides line up with TRBD2. Trimming cost V 5 bases and J 3 bases; bases outside gene matches: 8. The CDR3 runs 17 residues. CDR1 SGHVS and CDR2 FQNEAQ come from the germline V gene. The CDR3, as DNA: TGTGCCAGCAGCCTCGGACTAGCGGGGATCCTCTACAATGAGCAGTTCTTC. Its translation is CASSLGLAGILYNEQFF. Looking up the rest from reference TRBV7-8 and TRBJ2-1 gives the full variable domain: GAGVSQSPRYKVAKRGQDVALRCDPISGHVSLFWYQQALGQGPEFLTYFQNEAQLDKSGLPSDRFFAERPEGSVSTLKIQRTQQEDSAVYLCASSLGLAGILYNEQFFGPGTRLTVL.

CDR3 sequence: CASSVEPITDTQYF. The CDR3 nucleotides read TGTGCCAGCAGCGTAGAACCCATCACAGATACGCAGTATTTT. The chain recombines TRBV9 with TRBJ2-3; no reliable D call. The V and J ends lost 0 bases and 2 bases respectively, with 7 bases between them. CDR1 and CDR2 from the germline V gene are SGDLS and YYNGEE. The CDR3 contains 14 residues.

The chain employs TRBV12-3 or TRBV12-4 and TRBJ1-6, with 11 bases fitting TRBD1. The length of the CDR3 is 14 residues. V gave up 10 bases and J gave up 10 bases; unmatched junction bases: 9. The CDR3 coding sequence is TGTGCCACCACCAGGACAGGGGGCTGGTCACCCCTCCACTTT. Encoded protein: CATTRTGGWSPLHF.

This clonotype has only a few counts. The rearrangement links TRBV12-5 to TRBJ2-1; 8 positions match TRBD1. Germline CDR1 reads LGHNT; CDR2 reads FRNRAP. J gave up 3 bases and V 7 bases, and 5 bases lay outside the gene matches. The CDR3 spans 14 residues. The CDR3 sequence is CASAFDRGYNEQFF. The CDR3 region has the DNA TGTGCTAGTGCTTTTGACAGGGGCTACAATGAGCAGTTCTTC.

The chain uses TRBV24-1 and TRBJ2-3; D is unresolved. The V gene's germline CDR1 is KGHDR and CDR2 SFDVKD. Between the trimmed V and J ends, which lost 0 bases and 2 bases, there was a span of 23 bases. The CDR3 consists of 20 residues. The DNA for the CDR3 is TGTGCCACCAGTGATTTGACCCCGGGTTCGAGCAGAAGGAACACAGATACGCAGTATTTT. Translated: CATSDLTPGSSRRNTDTQYF.

The chain joins TRBV7-9 to TRBJ1-3, with no clear D. This CDR3 has 13 amino acids. Germline V gives CDR1 SEHNR, CDR2 FQNEAQ (reference sequence). Trimming took 8 bases from V and 0 from J, leaving 8 bases between them. The CDR3 sequence is CASGTDSGNTIYF. CDR3 in DNA: TGTGCCAGCGGAACGGACTCTGGAAACACCATATATTTT.

This clonotype was counted only a few times. The rearrangement uses TRBV5-1 and TRBJ2-3; 9 nucleotides line up with TRBD2. V lost 0 bases, J lost 0 bases, and 5 bases stayed unmatched. This CDR3 comprises 17 residues. Germline lookup yields CDR1 SGHRS and CDR2 YFSETQ. CDR3 sequence: CASSLVPSGTSTDTQYF. The CDR3 DNA reads TGCGCCAGCAGCTTGGTCCCTAGCGGGACTAGCACAGATACGCAGTATTTT. The full variable domain, in which reference TRBV5-1 and TRBJ2-3 provide the parts outside the CDR3, is KAGVTQTPRYLIKTRGQQVTLSCSPISGHRSVSWYQQTPGQGLQFLFEYFSETQRNKGNFPGRFSGRQFSNSRSEMNVSTLELGDSALYLCASSLVPSGTSTDTQYFGPGTRLTVL.

This clonotype has more than one count but fewer than ten. The chain employs TRBV11-1 and TRBJ2-6, with D unresolved. The CDR3 covers 18 residues. Germline CDR1 and CDR2: SGHAT and FQDESV (reference sequence). V shed 0 bases and J shed 0 bases, with 12 bases lying between them. In DNA, the CDR3 is TGTGCCAGCAGCTTAGCGCAGCTGTATGTCTCTGGGGCCAACGTCCTGACTTTC. Its protein product is CASSLAQLYVSGANVLTF.

The chain has TRBV2 and TRBJ2-5, with 7 bases aligning to TRBD2. The CDR3 runs 13 residues. In germline, CDR1 is SNHLY, CDR2 FYNNEI. The V gene end was trimmed by 5 bases and the J gene end by 5 bases; junction bases not matched to a gene: 5. CDR3 in DNA: TGTGCCAGCAGTTATGGACTAGGGGAGACCCAGTACTTC. It encodes CASSYGLGETQYF.

The rearrangement links TRBV4-1 to TRBJ1-2; no reliable D call. The V end was cut by 2 bases, the J end by 9 bases, with 28 bases between. This CDR3 region has 18 residues. Germline assignment: CDR1 MGHRA and CDR2 YSYEKL. The CDR3 DNA reads as TGCGCCAGCAGCCAACGGGCGGTGGTAACGGGGAATATGGATCGCTACACCTTC. Translation gives CASSQRAVVTGNMDRYTF.

This clonotype has a handful of counts. The chain recombines TRBV7-9 with TRBJ2-2; the D is unclear. The V gene lost 2 bases and the J gene lost 9 bases, with 7 bases spanning the gap. The CDR3 length is 12 residues. Germline loops: CDR1 SEHNR, CDR2 FQNEAQ (reference sequence). The CDR3 loop reads CASSLIDRELFF. CDR3 DNA sequence: TGTGCCAGCAGCTTAATAGACCGGGAGCTGTTTTTT.

J is TRBJ2-1 and V is TRBV6-1; the match to TRBD2 covers 13 bases. The CDR3 covers 16 residues. V was pared by 6 bases and J by 7 bases, with 9 bases of the junction left unmatched. CDR1 and CDR2 from the germline V gene are MNHNS and SASEGT. The CDR3 nucleotides are TGTGCCAGCAGGACACTAGCGGGAGGGCCGGGGAATGAGCAGTTCTTC. It encodes CASRTLAGGPGNEQFF.